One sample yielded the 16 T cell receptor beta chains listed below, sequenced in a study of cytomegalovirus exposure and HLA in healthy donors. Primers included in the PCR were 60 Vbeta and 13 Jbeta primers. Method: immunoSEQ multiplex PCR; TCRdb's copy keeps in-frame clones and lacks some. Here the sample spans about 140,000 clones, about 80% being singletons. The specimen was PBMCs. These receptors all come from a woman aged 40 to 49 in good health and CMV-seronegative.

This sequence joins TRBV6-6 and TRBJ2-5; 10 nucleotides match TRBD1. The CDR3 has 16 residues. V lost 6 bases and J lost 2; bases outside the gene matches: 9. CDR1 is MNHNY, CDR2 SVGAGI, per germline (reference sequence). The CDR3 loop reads CASSRTGTGAQETQYF. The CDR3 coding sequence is TGTGCCAGCAGCAGGACCGGGACAGGGGCGCAAGAGACCCAGTACTTC.

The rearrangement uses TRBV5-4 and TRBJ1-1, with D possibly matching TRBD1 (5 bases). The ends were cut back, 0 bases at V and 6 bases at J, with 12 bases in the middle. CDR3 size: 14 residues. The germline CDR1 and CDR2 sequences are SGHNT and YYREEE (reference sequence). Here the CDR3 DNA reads TGTGCCAGCAGCTTGGATTGGGGGACTGCTGAAGCTTTCTTT. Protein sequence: CASSLDWGTAEAFF.

The CDR3 DNA reads TGTGCCAGCAGCCGACGGACAGGCCGGACTGAAGCTTTCTTT. Translating it yields CASSRRTGRTEAFF. V and J are TRBV6-6 and TRBJ1-1, with 7 bases lining up with TRBD1. The trim removed 6 bases at V and 5 bases at J, leaving 9 bases unmatched. Germline CDR1 MNHNY, CDR2 SVGAGI (reference sequence). The CDR3 runs to 14 residues.

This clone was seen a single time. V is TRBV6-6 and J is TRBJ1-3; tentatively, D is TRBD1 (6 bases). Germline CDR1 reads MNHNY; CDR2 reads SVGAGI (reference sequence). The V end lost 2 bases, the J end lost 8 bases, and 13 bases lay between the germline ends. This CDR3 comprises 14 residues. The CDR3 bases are TGTGCCAGCAGTTACGCAGGGGACCAAGACACCATATATTTT. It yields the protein CASSYAGDQDTIYF.

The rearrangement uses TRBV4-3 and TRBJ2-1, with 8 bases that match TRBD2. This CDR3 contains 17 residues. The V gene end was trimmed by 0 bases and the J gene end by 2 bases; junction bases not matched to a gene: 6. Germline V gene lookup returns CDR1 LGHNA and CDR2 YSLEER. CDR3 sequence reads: CASSQDWSGGAYNEQFF. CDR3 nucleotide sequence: TGCGCCAGCAGCCAAGATTGGAGCGGGGGAGCCTACAATGAGCAGTTCTTC.

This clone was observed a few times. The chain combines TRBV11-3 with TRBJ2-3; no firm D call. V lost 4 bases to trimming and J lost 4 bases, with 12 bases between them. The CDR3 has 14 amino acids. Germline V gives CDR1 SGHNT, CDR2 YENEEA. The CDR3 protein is CASSSRIPADTQYF. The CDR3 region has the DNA TGTGCCAGCAGCTCCAGGATTCCGGCAGATACGCAGTATTTT. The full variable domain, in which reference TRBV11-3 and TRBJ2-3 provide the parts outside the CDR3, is EAGVVQSPRYKIIEKKQPVAFWCNPISGHNTLYWYLQNLGQGPELLIRYENEEAVDDSQLPKDRFSAERLKGVDSTLKIQPAELGDSAVYLCASSSRIPADTQYFGPGTRLTVL.

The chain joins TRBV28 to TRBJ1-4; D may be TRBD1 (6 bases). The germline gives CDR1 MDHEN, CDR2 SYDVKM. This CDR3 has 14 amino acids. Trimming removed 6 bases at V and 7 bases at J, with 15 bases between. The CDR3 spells CASRTGFGGEKLFF. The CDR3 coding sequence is TGTGCCAGCAGGACAGGATTTGGAGGTGAAAAACTGTTTTTT.

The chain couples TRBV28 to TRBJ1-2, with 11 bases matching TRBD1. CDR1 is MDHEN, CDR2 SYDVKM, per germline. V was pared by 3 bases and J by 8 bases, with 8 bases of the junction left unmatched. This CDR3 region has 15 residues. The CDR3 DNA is TGTGCCAGCAGTTTTAGGACAGGGGGCGCGGAGGGCTACACCTTC. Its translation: CASSFRTGGAEGYTF.

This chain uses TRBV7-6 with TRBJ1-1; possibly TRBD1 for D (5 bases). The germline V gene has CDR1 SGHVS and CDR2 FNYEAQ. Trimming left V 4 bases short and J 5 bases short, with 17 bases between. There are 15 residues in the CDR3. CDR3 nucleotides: TGTGCCAGCAGCTCTTATCAACAGGAGGGGACTGAAGCTTTCTTT. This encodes CASSSYQQEGTEAFF.

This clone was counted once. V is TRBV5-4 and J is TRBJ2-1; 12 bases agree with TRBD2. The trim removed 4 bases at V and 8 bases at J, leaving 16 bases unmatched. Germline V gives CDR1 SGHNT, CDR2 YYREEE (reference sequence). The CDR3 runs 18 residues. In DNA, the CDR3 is TGTGCCAGCAGCAATGGCGGGACTAGCGGGTATGATATCGATGAGCAGTTCTTC. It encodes CASSNGGTSGYDIDEQFF. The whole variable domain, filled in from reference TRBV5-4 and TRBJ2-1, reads ETGVTQSPTHLIKTRGQQVTLRCSSQSGHNTVSWYQQALGQGPQFIFQYYREEENGRGNFPPRFSGLQFPNYSSELNVNALELDDSALYLCASSNGGTSGYDIDEQFFGPGTRLTVL.

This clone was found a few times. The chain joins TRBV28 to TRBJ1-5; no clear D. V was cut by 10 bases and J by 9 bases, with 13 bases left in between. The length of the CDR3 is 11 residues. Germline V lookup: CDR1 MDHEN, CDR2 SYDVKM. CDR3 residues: CATQVRGPQHF. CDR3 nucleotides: TGTGCCACCCAGGTCCGGGGGCCCCAGCATTTT.

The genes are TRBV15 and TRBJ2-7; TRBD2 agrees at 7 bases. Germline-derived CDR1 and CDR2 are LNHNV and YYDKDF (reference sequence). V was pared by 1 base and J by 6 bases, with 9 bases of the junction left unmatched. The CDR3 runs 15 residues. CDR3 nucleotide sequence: TGTGCCACCAGCAGAGGGCTAGCGGAGGGCCCCGAGCAGTACTTC. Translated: CATSRGLAEGPEQYF. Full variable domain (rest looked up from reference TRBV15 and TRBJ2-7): DAMVIQNPRYQVTQFGKPVTLSCSQTLNHNVMYWYQQKSSQAPKLLFHYYDKDFNNEADTPDNFQSRRPNTSFCFLDIRSPGLGDTAMYLCATSRGLAEGPEQYFGPGTRLTVT.

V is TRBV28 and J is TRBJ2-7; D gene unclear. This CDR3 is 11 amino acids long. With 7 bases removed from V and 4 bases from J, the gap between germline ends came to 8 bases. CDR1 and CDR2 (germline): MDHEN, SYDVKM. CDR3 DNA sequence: TGTGCCAGCACCAACTATTACGAGCAGTACTTC. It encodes CASTNYYEQYF.

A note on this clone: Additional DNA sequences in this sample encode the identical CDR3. CDR3 DNA: TGTGCCAGCTCACCCGGGACAGGGGGCTACGAGCAGTACTTC. This translates into CASSPGTGGYEQYF. V usage is TRBV18 and J usage is TRBJ2-7; 11 nucleotides align to TRBD1. CDR3 length: 14 residues. V was pared by 3 bases and J by 3 bases, with 1 base of the junction left unmatched. Germline V gene data show CDR1 as KGHSH and CDR2 as LQKENI.

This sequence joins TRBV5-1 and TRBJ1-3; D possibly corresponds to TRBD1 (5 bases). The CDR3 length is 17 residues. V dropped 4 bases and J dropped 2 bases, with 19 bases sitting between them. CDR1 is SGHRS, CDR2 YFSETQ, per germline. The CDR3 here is CASSQGTVGETGNTIYF. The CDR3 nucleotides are TGCGCCAGCAGCCAAGGAACAGTAGGGGAAACTGGAAACACCATATATTTT.

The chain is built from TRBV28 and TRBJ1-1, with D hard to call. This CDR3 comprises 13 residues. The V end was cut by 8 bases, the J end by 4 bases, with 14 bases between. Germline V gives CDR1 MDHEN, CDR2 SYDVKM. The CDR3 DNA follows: TGTGCCAGCGATTCGCCAAGTAGCACTGAAGCTTTCTTT. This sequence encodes CASDSPSSTEAFF.